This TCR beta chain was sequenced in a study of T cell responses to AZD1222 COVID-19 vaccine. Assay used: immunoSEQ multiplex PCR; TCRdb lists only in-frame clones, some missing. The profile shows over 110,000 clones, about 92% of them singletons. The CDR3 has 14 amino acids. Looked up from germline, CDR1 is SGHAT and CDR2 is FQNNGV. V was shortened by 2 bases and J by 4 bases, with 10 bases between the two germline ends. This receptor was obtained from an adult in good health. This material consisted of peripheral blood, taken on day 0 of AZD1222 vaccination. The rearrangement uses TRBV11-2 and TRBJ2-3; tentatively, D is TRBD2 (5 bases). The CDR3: CASSLSLGPDTQYF. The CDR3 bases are TGTGCCAGCAGCTTATCACTAGGCCCAGATACGCAGTATTTT.